This passage covers 10 T cell receptor beta chains from one sample sequenced in a study of T cells in Graves' hyperthyroidism and ophthalmopathy. Authors of the study amplified TCR beta CDR3 regions from RNA transcripts. HTBI primers were employed in a first-round RT-PCR of the TCR CDR3. TCRdb itself ran the multiplex PCR reads through MiXCR, one entry per CDR3 protein. The sample shows about 520,000 distinct CDR3 sequences, around 21% of them seen only once. Sequences were obtained from blood. These receptor sequences come from a young man with Graves' hyperthyroidism.

This clonotype has at least ten counts. The chain uses TRBV28 and TRBJ1-2; D is unclear. CDR3 length: 16 residues. CDR1 and CDR2 from the germline V gene are MDHEN and SYDVKM. Trimming took 6 bases from V and 5 from J, leaving 22 bases between them. As DNA, the CDR3 is TGTGCCAGCAGCGTAAGGTCTTGGGTTCGGGAATATGGCTACACCTTC. Residues: CASSVRSWVREYGYTF.

This clonotype was found many times. The chain combines TRBV20-1 with TRBJ2-7; D gene ambiguous. V lost 1 base to trimming and J lost 5 bases, with 12 bases between them. The CDR3 length is 13 residues. Germline V lookup: CDR1 DFQATT, CDR2 SNEGSKA (reference sequence). The CDR3 loop reads CSARVSGLHEQYF. CDR3 sequence (DNA): TGCAGTGCTAGAGTGTCCGGGCTCCACGAGCAGTACTTC.

The chain employs TRBV12-3 or TRBV12-4 and TRBJ2-5, with a tentative D call TRBD1 (6 bases). Trimming took 2 bases from V and 1 from J, leaving 8 bases between them. The CDR3 spans 14 residues. The CDR3 loop is CASSLWTAQETQYF. The DNA for the CDR3 is TGTGCCAGCAGTTTATGGACAGCCCAAGAGACCCAGTACTTC.

This clonotype was recorded many times. V is TRBV12-3 or TRBV12-4 and J is TRBJ2-7; D unresolved. Trimming took off 6 bases at V and 1 base at J, with 10 bases between the two ends. This CDR3 has 13 amino acids. CDR3 in amino acids: CASRPTDSYEQYF. DNA of the CDR3: TGTGCCAGCAGACCGACCGATTCCTACGAGCAGTACTTC.

This chain links TRBV20-1 with TRBJ1-2, with D perhaps TRBD1 (6 bases). Trimming removed 6 bases at V and 1 base at J, with 18 bases between. Per the germline V gene, CDR1 is DFQATT and CDR2 is SNEGSKA (reference sequence). The CDR3 runs 15 residues. CDR3 protein: CSAIVTGFINYGYTF. CDR3 DNA sequence: TGCAGTGCGATCGTGACAGGCTTTATTAACTATGGCTACACCTTC.

This clonotype showed up many times. The chain combines TRBV20-1 with TRBJ2-5, with 10 bases that match TRBD1. J lost 4 bases, V lost 6 bases, and 2 bases had no gene match. The V gene's germline CDR1 is DFQATT and CDR2 SNEGSKA (reference sequence). The CDR3 length is 12 residues. The CDR3 is CSAWDRGETQYF. Written as DNA, the CDR3 is TGCAGTGCGTGGGACAGGGGAGAGACCCAGTACTTC.

This clonotype was seen repeatedly, ten times or more. The rearrangement links TRBV6-5 to TRBJ1-1, with a tentative D call TRBD1 (6 bases). CDR1 is MNHEY and CDR2 is SVGAGI in the germline V gene. Deletions cut 2 bases from V and 6 bases from J, with 10 bases between. The CDR3 is made up of 13 amino acids. CDR3 in amino acids: CASSYGGPSEAFF. CDR3 coding DNA: TGTGCCAGCAGTTACGGGGGCCCCTCTGAAGCTTTCTTT.

This clonotype was counted at least ten times. This chain connects TRBV9 to TRBJ1-1; 7 bases are shared with TRBD1. CDR3 length: 14 amino acids. Germline V gene sequence: CDR1 SGDLS, CDR2 YYNGEE. V gave up 0 bases and J gave up 5 bases; unmatched junction bases: 4. This CDR3 is CASSVGGGETEAFF. DNA for the CDR3: TGTGCCAGCAGCGTAGGAGGGGGCGAAACTGAAGCTTTCTTT.

The chain links TRBV29-1 to TRBJ2-7; 10 positions match TRBD1. Losses at the gene ends were 3 bases for V and 9 bases for J; bases not matched to a gene: 17. CDR1 is SQVTM and CDR2 is ANQGSEA in the germline V gene. This CDR3 is 16 amino acids long. In DNA, the CDR3 is TGCAGCGTTGACTTTGACGGGGGACAGGGGCCAGAAGGGCAGTACTTC. This translates into CSVDFDGGQGPEGQYF.

This clonotype was seen more than once but under ten times. This chain joins TRBV12-5 and TRBJ1-1, with TRBD1 identical over 8 bases. The germline V gene has CDR1 LGHNT and CDR2 FRNRAP. V shed 5 bases and J 3 bases; nucleotides not matched to a gene: 5. The CDR3 extends over 14 amino acids. The CDR3: CASGLRGRDTEAFF. For the CDR3, the DNA is TGTGCTAGTGGTCTCAGGGGGCGGGACACTGAAGCTTTCTTT.